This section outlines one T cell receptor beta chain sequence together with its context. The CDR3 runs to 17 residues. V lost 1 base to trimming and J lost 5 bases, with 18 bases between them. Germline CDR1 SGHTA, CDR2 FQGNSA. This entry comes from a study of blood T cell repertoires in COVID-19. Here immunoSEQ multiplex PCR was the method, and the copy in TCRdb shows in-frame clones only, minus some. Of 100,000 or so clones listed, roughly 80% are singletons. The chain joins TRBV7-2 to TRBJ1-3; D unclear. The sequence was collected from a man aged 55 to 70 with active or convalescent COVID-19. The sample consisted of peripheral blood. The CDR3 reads CASSLDRAFLFRNTIYF. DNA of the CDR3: TGTGCCAGCAGCTTAGATCGCGCGTTTCTATTTCGAAACACCATATATTTT.